This T cell receptor (beta chain) was sequenced during a study of cytomegalovirus exposure and HLA in healthy donors. Findings of the study overall: The study recorded over 150 TCR beta chains that were cytomegalovirus-associated. What a later analysis showed was that several of the most significant clusters appeared linked to common viral pathogens.

Concerning this clone itself: The antigen is unknown.

Germline CDR1 and CDR2: MDHEN and SYDVKM. The CDR3 loop spans 13 amino acids. J lost 4 bases, V lost 10 bases, and 9 bases had no gene match. PCR primers comprised 60 Vbeta and 13 Jbeta primers. Assay used: immunoSEQ multiplex PCR; TCRdb lists only in-frame clones, some missing. Among roughly 90,000 clones listed, around 70% were seen once. This TCR was recovered from a young man in good health and CMV-seropositive. V is TRBV28 and J is TRBJ2-5, with TRBD1 matching over 7 bases. The sequencing sample was made of PBMCs. The CDR3 sequence is CAIGGRGGETQYF. The CDR3 nucleotides read TGTGCCATAGGGGGCAGGGGCGGAGAGACCCAGTACTTC. Complete variable domain (other parts from reference TRBV28 and TRBJ2-5): DVKVTQSSRYLVKRTGEKVFLECVQDMDHENMFWYRQDPGLGLRLIYFSYDVKMKEKGDIPEGYSVSREKKERFSLILESASTNQTSMYLCAIGGRGGETQYFGPGTRLLVL.